The 13 T cell receptor beta chains listed next were all sequenced from one sample in a study of shared clonotypes between healthy human individuals (dated by TCRdb to 2018 to 2021). The library relied on the immunoSEQ multiplex PCR assay. TCRdb stores this immuneACCESS table with in-frame sequences only. Part of the clones is absent; in the studies checked, under half of the shortfall reflects unresolved V genes, and no reason is known for the rest. This sample is represented by 520,000 or so clones; approximately 79% of them were singletons. The ten largest clones add up to roughly 13% of the sample. The sequenced sample consisted of PBMCs. The receptors shown here come from a woman aged 40 to 50 in good health. Some clones in this sample may be carry-over from other donors' samples.

The V call is TRBV7-9, the J call TRBJ1-5; D gene ambiguous. Germline loops: CDR1 SEHNR, CDR2 FQNEAQ (reference sequence). CDR3 length: 13 residues. V was shortened by 2 bases and J by 3 bases, with 5 bases between the two germline ends. CDR3 residues: CASSLSLNQPQHF. Written as DNA, the CDR3 is TGTGCCAGCAGCTTAAGCCTCAATCAGCCCCAGCATTTT.

The genes are TRBV9 and TRBJ2-7; 7 positions match TRBD2. V dropped 3 bases and J dropped 4; count of bases not matched to a gene: 10. Germline values: CDR1 SGDLS, CDR2 YYNGEE. CDR3 length: 15 amino acids. CDR3 DNA sequence: TGTGCCAGCAGCGAGTGGAGGACTAGGAAGTACGAGCAGTACTTC. It translates to CASSEWRTRKYEQYF.

The chain joins TRBV18 to TRBJ2-4; 14 bases agree with TRBD2. The CDR3 has 18 amino acids. With V trimmed by 8 bases and J by 3 bases, 12 bases remained unmatched. Germline V gene lookup returns CDR1 KGHSH and CDR2 LQKENI. Here the CDR3 reads CASAMTSGRAGDKNIQYF. The DNA for the CDR3 is TGTGCCAGCGCAATGACTAGCGGGAGGGCCGGAGACAAAAACATTCAGTACTTC. Based on the CDR3 plus reference TRBV18 and TRBJ2-4, the full variable domain is NAGVMQNPRHLVRRRGQEARLRCSPMKGHSHVYWYRQLPEEGLKFMVYLQKENIIDESGMPKERFSAEFPKEGPSILRIQQVVRGDSAAYFCASAMTSGRAGDKNIQYFGAGTRLSVL.

V usage is TRBV10-1 and J usage is TRBJ2-3, with TRBD1 matching over 10 bases. V shed 5 bases, J shed 2 bases, and the junction held 4 bases outside the gene matches. CDR1 and CDR2 from the germline V gene are WNHNN and SYGVQD (reference sequence). The CDR3 length is 15 residues. Written as DNA, the CDR3 is TGCGCCAGCAGTCCCGGGACAGGGGACACAGATACGCAGTATTTT. Its translation: CASSPGTGDTDTQYF.

The chain couples TRBV4-2 to TRBJ2-1; tentative D call: TRBD1 (6 bases). This CDR3 is 17 amino acids long. Germline V lookup: CDR1 LGHNA, CDR2 YNFKEQ. V was shortened by 1 base and J by 8 bases, with 21 bases between the two germline ends. The CDR3 region has the DNA TGTGCCAGCAGCCAAGCCCACCGGGACACTAATACCGATGAGCAGTTCTTC. It specifies CASSQAHRDTNTDEQFF.

V gene TRBV5-6 combines with J gene TRBJ1-2; 7 bases match TRBD1. From germline, CDR1 is SGHDT and CDR2 YYEEEE. The CDR3 covers 15 residues. V lost 3 bases, J lost 2 bases, and 7 bases stayed unmatched. The DNA of the CDR3 is TGTGCCAGCAGCTGGGGACAGCCCTCAAACTATGGCTACACCTTC. Its protein is CASSWGQPSNYGYTF.

This clone was seen only once. The gene calls are TRBV7-3 and TRBJ2-7, with D maybe TRBD1 (6 bases). The V gene's germline CDR1 is SGHTA and CDR2 FQGTGA. The V gene lost 5 bases and the J gene lost 0 bases, with 8 bases spanning the gap. CDR3 size: 13 residues. The CDR3 reads CASSQGTSYEQYF. The CDR3 coding sequence is TGTGCCAGCAGCCAGGGGACCTCCTACGAGCAGTACTTC.

The chain recombines TRBV11-2 with TRBJ2-5; D is possibly TRBD1 (5 bases). Germline V gene lookup returns CDR1 SGHAT and CDR2 FQNNGV. The V and J ends lost 2 bases and 6 bases respectively, with 10 bases between them. The CDR3 extends over 13 amino acids. In DNA form, the CDR3 reads TGTGCCAGCAGCTTACAAGGGGAACAGACCCAGTACTTC. As protein: CASSLQGEQTQYF.

CDR3 nucleotide sequence: TGCAGCGTTGAAACTAGCGGGAGGCCCTACGAGCAGTACTTC. Encoded protein: CSVETSGRPYEQYF. V usage is TRBV29-1 and J usage is TRBJ2-5, with TRBD2 identical over 12 bases. The end of the DNA is better explained by TRBJ2-7, so the J call may be wrong. This CDR3 comprises 14 residues. Germline V gene sequence: CDR1 SQVTM, CDR2 ANQGSEA.

The sample holds a few counts of this clone. The V call is TRBV28, the J call TRBJ2-7; D unresolved. The germline gives CDR1 MDHEN, CDR2 SYDVKM. The CDR3 contains 12 residues. Between the trimmed V and J ends, which lost 5 bases and 3 bases, there was a span of 8 bases. The CDR3, as DNA: TGTGCCAGCAGTCCTGCCCGCTACGAGCAGTACTTC. Its translation is CASSPARYEQYF.

This clone was seen a few times. The chain joins TRBV7-2 to TRBJ2-7; D is perhaps TRBD1 (6 bases). CDR3 length: 13 amino acids. Looked up from germline, CDR1 is SGHTA and CDR2 is FQGNSA. V lost 3 bases, J lost 2 bases, and 8 bases lay in between. The CDR3 DNA is TGTGCCAGCAGCTTTTCAGGGGCCTACGAGCAGTACTTC. Its protein product is CASSFSGAYEQYF.

The chain joins TRBV2 to TRBJ1-4; D possibly corresponds to TRBD1 (5 bases). There are 14 residues in the CDR3. Germline V gives CDR1 SNHLY, CDR2 FYNNEI. Deletions cut 6 bases from V and 2 bases from J, with 10 bases between. Here the CDR3 DNA reads TGTGCCAGCAGGTCGGGGCGGACTAATGAAAAACTGTTTTTT. Translated, it gives CASRSGRTNEKLFF.

This clone was detected only a few times. The chain has TRBV14 and TRBJ2-7; 10 nucleotides align to TRBD2. Germline-derived CDR1 and CDR2 are SGHDN and FVKESK. This CDR3 comprises 17 residues. V shed 4 bases, J shed 1 base, and the junction held 10 bases outside the gene matches. This chain's CDR3 is CASSRTGLADGSYEQYF. The CDR3 DNA is TGTGCCAGCAGCCGGACCGGACTAGCGGACGGTTCCTACGAGCAGTACTTC.